Listed below are T cell receptor beta chains from one sample, sequenced in a study of CD8 T cells in Susac syndrome. TCRdb redid the calling of the immunoSEQ multiplex PCR reads with MiXCR, one entry per CDR3 protein. The sample records some 400,000 distinct CDR3 sequences, around 83% being singletons. Sequenced input: CD8+ T cells from PBMCs. These receptors were obtained from a human donor with multiple sclerosis. CDR3s include the opening cysteine and the closing phenylalanine or tryptophan. The order of the fields is CDR3 DNA, CDR3 protein, J gene, V gene, D gene, clone size. The D gene is left open where the match is weak. The size entry is marked missing in some rows and otherwise reads once, few, many or a size class.

TGTGCCAGCAGCCCCCCTCGGGACAGGGGGCAAACTGAAGCTTTCTTT | CASSPPRDRGQTEAFF | TRBJ1-1 | TRBV7-9 | TRBD1 | .
TGTGCCAGCAGTTATGGCTCCCTACCAACCGGGGAGCTGTTTTTT | CASSYGSLPTGELFF | TRBJ2-2 | TRBV6-5 | . | .
TGTGCCAGCAGTCGGATGGGCGCCCGGGACATTCAGTACTTC | CASSRMGARDIQYF | TRBJ2-4 | TRBV28 | . | .
TGTGCCAGTAGTATCAGCGGAGGGGGGAATGAAAAACTGTTTTTT | CASSISGGGNEKLFF | TRBJ1-4 | TRBV19 | . | .
TGTGCCATCAGCCGAGACGTAGCGGGAGGGATTTACAATGAGCAGTTCTTC | CAISRDVAGGIYNEQFF | TRBJ2-1 | TRBV10-3 | TRBD2 | .
TGTGCCTGGGGGGAGAAAGGACACGACACCGGGGAGCTGTTTTTT | CAWGEKGHDTGELFF | TRBJ2-2 | TRBV30 | . | once
TGTGCCAGCAGCCAAGATGCCCGGGAGGGCCCTTTCTACGAGCAGTACTTC | CASSQDAREGPFYEQYF | TRBJ2-7 | TRBV4-2 | TRBD2 | .
TGTGCCACCAGTGACACAGGGTTCACCGGGGAGCTGTTTTTT | CATSDTGFTGELFF | TRBJ2-2 | TRBV24-1 | . | .
TGCGCCAGCAGCCAAGTGGCAGGGGTGATTGGAAACATTCAGTACTTC | CASSQVAGVIGNIQYF | TRBJ2-4 | TRBV4-1 | . | once
TGTGCCACCGGGGGACTCCACTACGAGCAGTACTTC | CATGGLHYEQYF | TRBJ2-7 | TRBV2 | . | .
TGTGCCAGTAGTTCGTCCCCGGGGGACAATGAGCAGTTCTTC | CASSSSPGDNEQFF | TRBJ2-1 | TRBV19 | . | .
TGTGCCAGTTCCGGGGACAGGGGGCTTTCAAACTATGGCTACACCTTC | CASSGDRGLSNYGYTF | TRBJ1-2 | TRBV2 | TRBD1 | few
TGCGCCAGCAGCGAACGGACAGGGCTCAACTACGAGCAGTACTTC | CASSERTGLNYEQYF | TRBJ2-7 | TRBV5-1 | TRBD1 | .
TGTGCCAGCAGCTTGGGGGGGCCTGCCTCTGAAGCTTTCTTT | CASSLGGPASEAFF | TRBJ1-1 | TRBV5-4 | . | .
TGCAGCGTTGAAGACCAGGGGTCCCGCACAGATACGCAGTATTTT | CSVEDQGSRTDTQYF | TRBJ2-3 | TRBV29-1 | . | .
TGTGCCAGCAGAGATTACAGTGCCCCAGCTAAATATGGCTACACCTTC | CASRDYSAPAKYGYTF | TRBJ1-2 | TRBV9 | . | few
TGTGCCAGCAGTGTTGACCCGGTCTCCTACGAGCAGTACTTC | CASSVDPVSYEQYF | TRBJ2-7 | TRBV6-1 | . | .
TGTGCCAGCAGCCAAGATGAGCCCGTGAACAATGAGCAGTTCTTC | CASSQDEPVNNEQFF | TRBJ2-1 | TRBV3-1 | . | .
TGTGCCAGCAGCCATCAAGCCAATGAGCAGTTCTTC | CASSHQANEQFF | TRBJ2-1 | TRBV3-1 | . | .
TGTGCCAGCAGCTTAGGACCCAGGGGGCGGGGTACTGAAGCTTTCTTT | CASSLGPRGRGTEAFF | TRBJ1-1 | TRBV7-9 | TRBD1 | .
TGTGCCTGGAGTGTGACAGGGGGAATCTACGAGCAGTACTTC | CAWSVTGGIYEQYF | TRBJ2-7 | TRBV30 | TRBD1 | .
TGCAGTGCCAGGACAGGAAGCAATCAGCCCCAGCATTTT | CSARTGSNQPQHF | TRBJ1-5 | TRBV20-1 | TRBD1 | .
TGTGCCAGCAGCTCCCCGGGACAGGGAGAAGAGCAGTACTTC | CASSSPGQGEEQYF | TRBJ2-7 | TRBV7-2 | TRBD1 | .
TGTGCCAGCAGTAATTCCCCGACAGGGTTGCTTGGCTACACCTTC | CASSNSPTGLLGYTF | TRBJ1-2 | TRBV6-2/TRBV6-3 | TRBD1 | .
TGTGCCAGCAACCGGCGCAGGGGGCGTAATGAAAAACTGTTTTTT | CASNRRRGRNEKLFF | TRBJ1-4 | TRBV11-3 | TRBD1 | .
TGCGCCAGCAGCTTGGAGGGCGCCGCCTACGAGCAGTACTTC | CASSLEGAAYEQYF | TRBJ2-7 | TRBV5-1 | . | .
TGCAGTGCTATAAGCACGGCCGACCACGAGCAGTACTTC | CSAISTADHEQYF | TRBJ2-7 | TRBV20-1 | . | .
TGCAGTGCTTTCTCCGCCAACAATGAGCAGTTCTTC | CSAFSANNEQFF | TRBJ2-1 | TRBV20-1 | . | .
TGTGCCAGCAGTTACTCGGCTATACGAGAGGAGATCTTC | CASSYSAIREEIF | TRBJ2-7 | TRBV6-5 | . | once
TGCAGCGTTTCCGGTGGAGGGGGCTATGGCTACACCTTC | CSVSGGGGYGYTF | TRBJ1-2 | TRBV29-1 | . | .
TGCAGTGCTCAGACCGGGACAAGGCCCTACGAGCAGTACTTC | CSAQTGTRPYEQYF | TRBJ2-7 | TRBV20-1 | . | .
TGTGCCAGCAGCTTAGCGTGGGATGGATCTGGAAACACCATATATTTT | CASSLAWDGSGNTIYF | TRBJ1-3 | TRBV7-6 | . | once
TGTGCCAGTAGTATTGGGACAGGGGGGGACCAGCCCCAGCATTTT | CASSIGTGGDQPQHF | TRBJ1-5 | TRBV19 | TRBD1 | .
TGTGCCAGCAGCTTAGCGGGGGGTTGGAGGGGTGATGAGCAGTTCTTC | CASSLAGGWRGDEQFF | TRBJ2-1 | TRBV7-8 | . | .
TGTGCCAGCAGGTCACCCGGGCACACCGGGGAGCTGTTTTTT | CASRSPGHTGELFF | TRBJ2-2 | TRBV11-2 | . | .
TGCGCCAGCAGAACCGGGACTAGCGGGGCCAATGAGCAGTTCTTC | CASRTGTSGANEQFF | TRBJ2-1 | TRBV5-1 | TRBD2 | .
TGTGCCAGCAGCCCAAGGACGGACGTGAACACTGAAGCTTTCTTT | CASSPRTDVNTEAFF | TRBJ1-1 | TRBV7-9 | . | .